This T cell receptor beta chain was sequenced for a study of shared clonotypes between healthy human individuals. In germline, CDR1 is SEHNR, CDR2 FQNEAQ (reference sequence). This CDR3 is 14 amino acids long. V dropped 1 base and J dropped 5 bases, with 11 bases sitting between them. The genomic DNA of each subset was split evenly across several immunoSEQ plates. Assay: immunoSEQ multiplex PCR; the TCRdb copy retains only in-frame clones and omits some. Of roughly 2,500,000 clones in the sample, roughly 93% were seen once. V and J are TRBV7-9 and TRBJ1-1; D remains unclear. The sequence derives from a man aged 18 to 30 in good health. Some clones in this sample may be carry-over from other donors' samples. The sequencing input was naive CD4+ T cells from PBMCs. Documented subset: CD45RA+ positively selected. This CDR3 is CASSLVLGGTEAFF. As DNA, the CDR3 is TGTGCCAGCAGCTTAGTTCTGGGTGGGACTGAAGCTTTCTTT.